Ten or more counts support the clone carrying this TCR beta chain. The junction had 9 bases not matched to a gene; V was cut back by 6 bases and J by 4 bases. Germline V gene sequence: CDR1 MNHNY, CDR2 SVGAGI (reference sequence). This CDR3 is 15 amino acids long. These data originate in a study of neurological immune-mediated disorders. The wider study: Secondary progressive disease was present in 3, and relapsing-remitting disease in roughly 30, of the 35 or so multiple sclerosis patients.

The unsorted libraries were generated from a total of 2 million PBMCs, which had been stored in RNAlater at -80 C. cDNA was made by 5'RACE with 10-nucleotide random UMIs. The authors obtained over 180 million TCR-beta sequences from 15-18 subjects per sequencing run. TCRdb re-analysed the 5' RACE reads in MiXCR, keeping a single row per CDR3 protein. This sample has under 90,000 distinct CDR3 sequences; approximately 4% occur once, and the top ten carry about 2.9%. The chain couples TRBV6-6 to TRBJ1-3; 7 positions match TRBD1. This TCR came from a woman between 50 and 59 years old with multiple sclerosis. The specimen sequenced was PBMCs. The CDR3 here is CASRSRTGPGNTIYF. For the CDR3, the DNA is TGTGCCAGCAGGTCCCGGACAGGACCCGGAAACACCATATATTTT.